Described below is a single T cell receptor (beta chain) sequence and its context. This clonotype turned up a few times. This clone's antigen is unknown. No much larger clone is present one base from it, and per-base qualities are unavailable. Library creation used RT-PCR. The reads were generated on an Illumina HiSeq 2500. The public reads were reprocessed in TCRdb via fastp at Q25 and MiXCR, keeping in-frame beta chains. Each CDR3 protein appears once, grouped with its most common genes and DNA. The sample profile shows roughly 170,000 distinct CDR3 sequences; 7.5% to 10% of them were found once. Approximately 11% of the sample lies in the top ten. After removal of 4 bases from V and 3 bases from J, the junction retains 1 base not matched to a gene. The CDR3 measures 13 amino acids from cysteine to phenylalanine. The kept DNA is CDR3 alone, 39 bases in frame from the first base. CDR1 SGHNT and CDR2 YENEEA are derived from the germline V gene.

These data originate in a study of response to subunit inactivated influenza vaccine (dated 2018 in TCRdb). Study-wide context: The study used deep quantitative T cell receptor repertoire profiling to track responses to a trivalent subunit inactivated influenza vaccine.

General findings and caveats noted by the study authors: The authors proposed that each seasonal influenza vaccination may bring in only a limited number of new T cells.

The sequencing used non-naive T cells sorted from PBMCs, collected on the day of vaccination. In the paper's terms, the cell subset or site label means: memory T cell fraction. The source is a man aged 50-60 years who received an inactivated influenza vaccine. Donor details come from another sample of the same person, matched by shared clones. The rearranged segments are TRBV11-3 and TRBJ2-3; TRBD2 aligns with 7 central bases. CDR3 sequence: CASSWRGTDTQYF. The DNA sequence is TGTGCCAGCAGCTGGCGGGGGACAGATACGCAGTATTTT. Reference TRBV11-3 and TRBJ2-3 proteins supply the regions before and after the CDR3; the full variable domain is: EAGVVQSPRYKIIEKKQPVAFWCNPISGHNTLYWYLQNLGQGPELLIRYENEEAVDDSQLPKDRFSAERLKGVDSTLKIQPAELGDSAVYLCASSWRGTDTQYFGPGTRLTVL.